This T cell receptor (beta chain) was recorded in a study of tumor-infiltrating lymphocytes in primary liver carcinoma. Overall study results and limits: Since the samples were bulk and unsorted, the CD4+ and CD8+ repertoires were not compared. It was tumor-adjacent and tumor-blood pairs that overlapped less than tumor region pairs did.

Regarding this clonotype: Its antigen is as yet unknown. One end of the junction is discordant with germline, which a read error may explain.

A primer in the constant region served to generate TCR beta cDNA from approximately 500 ng of total RNA. Construction of TCR beta libraries relied on three successive nested multiplex PCR rounds employing slightly modified ARM-PCR. Both of the initial two PCR rounds ran for 10 cycles and employed TRBV1-TRBV30 forward primers alongside a C-beta reverse primer. Each CDR3 protein gets one entry after TCRdb re-called the multiplex PCR reads with MiXCR. The repertoire has 300,000 to 350,000 distinct CDR3 sequences, more than 55% of them found once; the top ten carry about 15%. Blood RNA originated from unsorted whole blood, with germline DNA additionally extracted. The patients carried chronic HBV infection and had received no treatment. Surgery was preceded by the collection of about 3.6 milliliters of peripheral blood. The CDR3 consists of 18 residues. CDR1 is MNHNS, CDR2 SASEGT, per germline.

The TCR originated in a woman aged 25 to 39 with primary liver carcinoma and hepatitis B virus infection. The sequenced sample was peripheral blood. The chain carries TRBV6-1 and TRBJ1-1, with D possibly TRBD1 on 5 matching bases. The CDR3: CASSEGVAALARNTEAFF. The CDR3 nucleotides read TGTGCCAGCAGCGAAGGGGTGGCAGCCCTTGCTCGGAACACTGAAGCTTTCTTT.